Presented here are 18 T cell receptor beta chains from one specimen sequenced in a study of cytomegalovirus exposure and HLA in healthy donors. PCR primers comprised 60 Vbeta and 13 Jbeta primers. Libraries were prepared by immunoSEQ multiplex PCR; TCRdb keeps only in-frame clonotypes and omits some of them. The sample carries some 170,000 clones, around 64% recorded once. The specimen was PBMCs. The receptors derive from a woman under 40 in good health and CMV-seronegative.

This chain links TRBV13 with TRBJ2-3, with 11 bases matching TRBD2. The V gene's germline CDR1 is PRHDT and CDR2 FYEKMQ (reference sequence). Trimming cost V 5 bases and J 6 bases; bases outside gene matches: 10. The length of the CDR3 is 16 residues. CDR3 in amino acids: CASSTLTSGETDTQYF. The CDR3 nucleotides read TGTGCCAGCAGCACCCTGACTAGCGGGGAAACTGATACGCAGTATTTT.

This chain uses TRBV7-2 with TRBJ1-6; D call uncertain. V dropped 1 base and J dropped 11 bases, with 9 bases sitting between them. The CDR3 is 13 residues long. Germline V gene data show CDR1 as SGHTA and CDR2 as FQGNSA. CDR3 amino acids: CASSLVGYPPLHF. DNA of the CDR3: TGTGCCAGCAGCTTAGTGGGCTACCCACCCCTCCACTTT.

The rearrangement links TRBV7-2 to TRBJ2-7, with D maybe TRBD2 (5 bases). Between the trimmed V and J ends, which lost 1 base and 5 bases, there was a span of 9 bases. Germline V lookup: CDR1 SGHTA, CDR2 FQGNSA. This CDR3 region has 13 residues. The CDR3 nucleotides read TGTGCCAGCAGCTTAGAGGCGGGCAACGAGCAGTACTTC. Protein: CASSLEAGNEQYF.

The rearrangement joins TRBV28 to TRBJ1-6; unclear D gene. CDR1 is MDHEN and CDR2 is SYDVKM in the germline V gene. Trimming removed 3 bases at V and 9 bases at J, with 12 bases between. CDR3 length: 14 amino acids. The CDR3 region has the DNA TGTGCCAGCAGTTTCAACAGCCGTCCTTCACCCCTCCACTTT. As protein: CASSFNSRPSPLHF.

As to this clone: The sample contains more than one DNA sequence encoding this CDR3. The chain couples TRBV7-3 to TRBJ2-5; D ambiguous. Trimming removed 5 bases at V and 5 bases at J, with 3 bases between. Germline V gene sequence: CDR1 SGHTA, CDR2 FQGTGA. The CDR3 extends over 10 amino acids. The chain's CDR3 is CASSRETQYF. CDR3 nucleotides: TGTGCCAGCAGCCGGGAGACCCAGTACTTC.

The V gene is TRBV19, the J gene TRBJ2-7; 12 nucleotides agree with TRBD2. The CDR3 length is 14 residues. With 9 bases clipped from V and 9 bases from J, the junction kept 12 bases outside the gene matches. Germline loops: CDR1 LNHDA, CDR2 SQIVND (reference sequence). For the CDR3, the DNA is TGTGCCAGCGCGACTAGCGGGAGACGTACTGGGCAGTACTTC. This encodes CASATSGRRTGQYF.

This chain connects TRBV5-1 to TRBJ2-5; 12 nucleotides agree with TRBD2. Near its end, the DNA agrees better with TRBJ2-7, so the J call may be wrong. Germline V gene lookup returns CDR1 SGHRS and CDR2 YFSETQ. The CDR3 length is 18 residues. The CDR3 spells CASSLAGIGTSGSYEQYF. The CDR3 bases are TGCGCCAGCAGCTTGGCCGGTATTGGGACTAGCGGGTCCTACGAGCAGTACTTC.

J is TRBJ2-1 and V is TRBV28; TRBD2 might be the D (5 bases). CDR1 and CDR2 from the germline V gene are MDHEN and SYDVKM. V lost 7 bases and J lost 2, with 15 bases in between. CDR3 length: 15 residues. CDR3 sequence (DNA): TGTGCCAGCATGACCACTAGTCCCACCTACAATGAGCAGTTCTTC. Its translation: CASMTTSPTYNEQFF.

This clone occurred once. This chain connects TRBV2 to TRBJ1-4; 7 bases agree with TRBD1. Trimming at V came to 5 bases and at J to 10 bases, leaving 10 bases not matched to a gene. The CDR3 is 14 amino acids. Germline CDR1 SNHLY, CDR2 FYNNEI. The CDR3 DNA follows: TGTGCCAGCAGTCCTACAGGGGACCCCCGAAAACTGTTTTTT. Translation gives CASSPTGDPRKLFF.

The CDR3 DNA is TGTGCCAGCAGCTTCGACAGGGGGGCCTACAATGAGCAGTTCTTC. Translation: CASSFDRGAYNEQFF. The chain carries TRBV5-4 and TRBJ2-1; TRBD1 matches at 9 bases. V shed 2 bases, J shed 2 bases, and the junction held 2 bases outside the gene matches. CDR1 SGHNT and CDR2 YYREEE come from the germline V gene (reference sequence). CDR3 length: 15 residues. Using reference TRBV5-4 and TRBJ2-1 for the parts outside the CDR3, the full variable domain is ETGVTQSPTHLIKTRGQQVTLRCSSQSGHNTVSWYQQALGQGPQFIFQYYREEENGRGNFPPRFSGLQFPNYSSELNVNALELDDSALYLCASSFDRGAYNEQFFGPGTRLTVL.

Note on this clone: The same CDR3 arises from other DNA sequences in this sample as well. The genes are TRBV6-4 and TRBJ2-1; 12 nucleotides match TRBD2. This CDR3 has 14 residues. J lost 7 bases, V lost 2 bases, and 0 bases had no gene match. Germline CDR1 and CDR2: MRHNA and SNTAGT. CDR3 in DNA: TGTGCCAGCAGTGACGGGACTAGCGGGAATGAGCAGTTCTTC. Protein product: CASSDGTSGNEQFF.

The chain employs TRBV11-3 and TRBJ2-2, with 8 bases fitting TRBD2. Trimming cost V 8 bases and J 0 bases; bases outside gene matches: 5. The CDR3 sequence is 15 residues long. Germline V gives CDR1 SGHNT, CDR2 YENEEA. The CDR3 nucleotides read TGTGCCAGCTCCATAGCGGGAACGAACACCGGGGAGCTGTTTTTT. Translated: CASSIAGTNTGELFF.

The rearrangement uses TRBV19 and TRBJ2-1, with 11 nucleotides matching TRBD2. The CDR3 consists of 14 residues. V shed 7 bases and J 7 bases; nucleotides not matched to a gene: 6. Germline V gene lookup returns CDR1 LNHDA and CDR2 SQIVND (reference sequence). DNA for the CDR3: TGTGCCAGTACTAGGACTAGCGGGTATAATGAGCAGTTCTTC. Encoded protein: CASTRTSGYNEQFF.

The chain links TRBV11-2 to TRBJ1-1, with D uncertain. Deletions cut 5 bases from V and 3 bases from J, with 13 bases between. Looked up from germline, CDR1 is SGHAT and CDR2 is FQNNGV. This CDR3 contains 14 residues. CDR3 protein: CASSLEQFYTEAFF. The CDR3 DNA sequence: TGTGCCAGCAGCCTGGAACAGTTTTACACTGAAGCTTTCTTT.

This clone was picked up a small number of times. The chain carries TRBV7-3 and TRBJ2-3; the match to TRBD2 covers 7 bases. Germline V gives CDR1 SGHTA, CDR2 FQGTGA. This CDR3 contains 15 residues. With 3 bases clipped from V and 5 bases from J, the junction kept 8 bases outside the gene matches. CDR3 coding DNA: TGTGCCAGCAGCTTCCGAGGGAGGGTCAAAGATACGCAGTATTTT. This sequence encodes CASSFRGRVKDTQYF.

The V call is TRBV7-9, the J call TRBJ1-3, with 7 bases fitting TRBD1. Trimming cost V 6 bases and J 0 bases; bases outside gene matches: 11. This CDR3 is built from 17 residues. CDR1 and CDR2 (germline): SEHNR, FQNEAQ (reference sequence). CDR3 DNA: TGTGCCAGCAGGCCAGGGGGAGCCCGAAGCTCTGGAAACACCATATATTTT. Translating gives CASRPGGARSSGNTIYF. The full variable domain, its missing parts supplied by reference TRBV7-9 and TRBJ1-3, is DTGVSQNPRHKITKRGQNVTFRCDPISEHNRLYWYRQTLGQGPEFLTYFQNEAQLEKSRLLSDRFSAERPKGSFSTLEIQRTEQGDSAMYLCASRPGGARSSGNTIYFGEGSWLTVV.

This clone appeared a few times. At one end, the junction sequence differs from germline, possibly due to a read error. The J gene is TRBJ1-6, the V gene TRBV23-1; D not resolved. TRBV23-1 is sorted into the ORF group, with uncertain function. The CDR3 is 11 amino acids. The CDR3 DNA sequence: TGCGCCAGCAGTCAATCCCCAGGCTTCGGCTTT. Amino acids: CASSQSPGFGF.

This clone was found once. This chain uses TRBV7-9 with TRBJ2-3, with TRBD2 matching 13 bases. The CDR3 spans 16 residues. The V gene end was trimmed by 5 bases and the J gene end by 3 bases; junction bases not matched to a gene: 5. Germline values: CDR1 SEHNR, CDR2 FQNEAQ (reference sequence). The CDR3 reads CASSRGLAGETDTQYF. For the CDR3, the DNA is TGTGCCAGCAGCCGAGGACTAGCGGGAGAGACAGATACGCAGTATTTT.